One and the same sample provided the 30 T cell receptor beta chains below, sequenced in a study of T cells in Graves' hyperthyroidism and ophthalmopathy. What was amplified from RNA transcripts were TCR beta CDR3 regions. The HTBI primer set served for first-round RT-PCR of the TCR CDR3. In TCRdb, the multiplex PCR reads were re-called with MiXCR into one record per CDR3 protein. Of some 700,000 distinct CDR3 sequences listed, around 15% are singletons. The sample comprised blood. The receptors originated from a man aged 45-65 years with Graves' hyperthyroidism.

This clonotype appeared many times. The CDR3 protein is CASSLVSFSGRNYNEQFF. CDR3 coding DNA: TGCGCCAGCAGCTTGGTCTCGTTTAGCGGACGGAACTACAATGAGCAGTTCTTC. This rearrangement joins TRBV5-1 to TRBJ2-1, with D tentatively TRBD2 (6 bases). This CDR3 is 18 amino acids long. V lost 0 bases, J lost 3 bases, and 19 bases lay in between. CDR1 and CDR2 from the germline V gene are SGHRS and YFSETQ.

The V call is TRBV7-9, the J call TRBJ2-3; TRBD1 matches 12 bases. CDR1 and CDR2 (germline): SEHNR, FQNEAQ (reference sequence). Losses at the gene ends were 4 bases for V and 2 bases for J; bases not matched to a gene: 4. This CDR3 contains 16 residues. The CDR3 coding sequence is TGTGCCAGCAGCTGGGGACAGGGGGCGGCCACAGATACGCAGTATTTT. This codes for CASSWGQGAATDTQYF. The variable domain in full, with the rest retrieved from reference TRBV7-9 and TRBJ2-3, is DTGVSQNPRHKITKRGQNVTFRCDPISEHNRLYWYRQTLGQGPEFLTYFQNEAQLEKSRLLSDRFSAERPKGSFSTLEIQRTEQGDSAMYLCASSWGQGAATDTQYFGPGTRLTVL.

The chain links TRBV7-2 to TRBJ1-1; weak D call: TRBD1 (6 bases). CDR1 is SGHTA and CDR2 is FQGNSA in the germline V gene. Trimming left V 2 bases short and J 5 bases short, with 12 bases between. This CDR3 has 14 residues. The CDR3 coding sequence is TGTGCCAGCAGCTTACCAGGGGTGTGGACTGAAGCTTTCTTT. Translation gives CASSLPGVWTEAFF.

This chain uses TRBV18 with TRBJ2-7; 14 bases fit TRBD2. Germline V CDR1 and CDR2: KGHSH, LQKENI. The CDR3 has 15 amino acids. Unmatched junction bases numbered 3, after V lost 4 bases and J lost 4 bases. CDR3 sequence reads: CASSRRTSGGYEQYF. For the CDR3, the DNA is TGTGCCAGCTCACGACGGACTAGCGGGGGGTACGAGCAGTACTTC.

This clonotype was counted between two and nine times. The chain couples TRBV6-2 or TRBV6-3 to TRBJ1-1; D might be TRBD1 (6 bases). The V gene lost 10 bases and the J gene lost 0 bases, with 12 bases spanning the gap. The CDR3 covers 13 residues. CDR1 and CDR2 (germline): MNHEY, SVGEGT. DNA for the CDR3: TGTGCCACCATGGACAGTCTGAACACTGAAGCTTTCTTT. Its protein is CATMDSLNTEAFF.

This clonotype was seen many times. J is TRBJ1-2 and V is TRBV12-3 or TRBV12-4; 7 bases match TRBD1. CDR3 length: 12 residues. Unmatched junction bases numbered 5, after V lost 5 bases and J lost 8 bases. The CDR3 protein is CASSPTGVGYTF. CDR3 nucleotide sequence: TGTGCCAGCAGTCCCACAGGGGTGGGCTACACCTTC.

The rearrangement joins TRBV28 to TRBJ2-2, with a tentative D call TRBD1 (6 bases). Germline CDR1 and CDR2: MDHEN and SYDVKM. CDR3 size: 15 residues. The germline V and J ends were trimmed by 5 bases and 4 bases, with 14 bases remaining between them. The DNA of the CDR3 is TGTGCCAGCAGTACTAACAGGGCCCCCACCGGGGAGCTGTTTTTT. Encoded protein: CASSTNRAPTGELFF.

This clonotype has only a few counts. V usage is TRBV9 and J usage is TRBJ2-6; no clear D gene. CDR3 length equals 15 residues. V lost 0 bases and J 2 bases, leaving 6 bases between the germline ends. Germline V gene sequence: CDR1 SGDLS, CDR2 YYNGEE. The CDR3 DNA reads as TGTGCCAGCAGCGTAGATCAGGCTGGGGCCAACGTCCTGACTTTC. It yields the protein CASSVDQAGANVLTF. Full variable domain (rest looked up from reference TRBV9 and TRBJ2-6): DSGVTQTPKHLITATGQRVTLRCSPRSGDLSVYWYQQSLDQGLQFLIQYYNGEERAKGNILERFSAQQFPDLHSELNLSSLELGDSALYFCASSVDQAGANVLTFGAGSRLTVL.

This clonotype has a handful of counts. The chain couples TRBV5-6 to TRBJ2-3; 9 bases map to TRBD2. The CDR3 loop spans 17 amino acids. CDR1 and CDR2 from the germline V gene are SGHDT and YYEEEE. Trimming removed 1 base from V and 6 bases from J; junction bases left unmatched: 12. The CDR3, as DNA: TGTGCCAGCAGCTTGTTAGGTGCGGGAGGGGCGAAGGATACGCAGTATTTT. Amino acids: CASSLLGAGGAKDTQYF.

The genes are TRBV18 and TRBJ2-1; D possibly corresponds to TRBD2 (5 bases). The CDR3 is 16 residues long. CDR1 and CDR2 from the germline V gene are KGHSH and LQKENI. V was cut by 6 bases and J by 5 bases, with 20 bases left in between. The DNA for the CDR3 is TGTGCCAGCTCTCCTCTCCGGGCCCTCGGGAACAATGAGCAGTTCTTC. It encodes CASSPLRALGNNEQFF.

This clonotype was observed a few times. The DNA of the CDR3 is TGTGCCAGCAGCTTAGACCCAGCGGGAGGGGGTACGCAGTATTTT. Encoded protein: CASSLDPAGGGTQYF. The chain has TRBV13 and TRBJ2-3, with 10 bases lining up with TRBD2. Trimming removed 1 base from V and 8 bases from J; junction bases left unmatched: 6. This CDR3 is 15 amino acids long. CDR1 is PRHDT and CDR2 is FYEKMQ in the germline V gene (reference sequence).

Note on this clonotype: One end of the junction fails to match germline, which may point to a read error. CDR3 bases: TGTGCCATCAGAGAGACAGGGAACCCTGAAGCTTTCTTT. Protein sequence: CAIRETGNPEAFF. This sequence joins TRBV10-3 and TRBJ1-1; 7 bases match TRBD1. The CDR3 contains 13 residues. Germline V lookup: CDR1 ENHRY, CDR2 SYGVKD.

Concerning this clonotype: One junction end disagrees with the germline gene, perhaps due to a read error. The rearrangement uses TRBV7-6 and TRBJ2-7; the D gene is possibly TRBD2 (5 bases). This CDR3 is 13 amino acids long. CDR1 SGHVS and CDR2 FNYEAQ come from the germline V gene. The CDR3 sequence is CASSLAEDYEQYF. The DNA for the CDR3 is TGTGCCAGCAGCCTAGCTGAGGACTACGAGCAGTACTTC. The complete variable domain, with remaining parts taken from reference TRBV7-6 and TRBJ2-7, reads GAGVSQSPRYKVTKRGQDVALRCDPISGHVSLYWYRQALGQGPEFLTYFNYEAQQDKSGLPNDRFSAERPEGSISTLTIQRTEQRDSAMYRCASSLAEDYEQYFGPGTRLTVT.

This clonotype has at least ten counts. The chain is built from TRBV28 and TRBJ2-7; 14 bases fit TRBD2. This CDR3 is 15 amino acids long. The germline CDR1 and CDR2 sequences are MDHEN and SYDVKM. V gave up 3 bases and J gave up 2 bases; unmatched junction bases: 0. CDR3 DNA sequence: TGTGCCAGCAGTTTGGGACTAGCGGGAGCCTACGAGCAGTACTTC. This translates into CASSLGLAGAYEQYF.

Comment on this clonotype: The conserved phenylalanine or tryptophan is not found at the CDR3 terminus, so this likely reflects a read error. This chain links TRBV7-2 with TRBJ1-5; no firm D call. Trimming stripped 3 bases from V and 9 bases from J, with 15 bases between. The CDR3 has 14 residues. The germline V gene has CDR1 SGHTA and CDR2 FQGNSA. CDR3: CASSFRQSRGPQHC. In DNA, the CDR3 is TGTGCCAGCAGCTTCCGACAATCTCGGGGGCCCCAGCATTGT.

This clonotype was seen only a few times. The chain recombines TRBV12-3 or TRBV12-4 with TRBJ2-3; no clear D. Between the trimmed V and J ends, which lost 10 bases and 6 bases, there was a span of 8 bases. This CDR3 has 10 residues. The CDR3 protein is CAITGDTQYF. CDR3 sequence (DNA): TGTGCCATTACTGGTGATACGCAGTATTTT.

This clonotype was seen only a few times. V and J are TRBV3-1 and TRBJ1-1; 11 bases fit TRBD1. Germline values: CDR1 LGHDT, CDR2 YNNKEL (reference sequence). The length of the CDR3 is 17 residues. V was clipped by 4 bases and J by 4 bases; unmatched bases: 11. CDR3 DNA sequence: TGTGCCAGCAGCCCAAGTTATGGACAGGGGGCTGTCACTGAAGCTTTCTTT. It encodes CASSPSYGQGAVTEAFF.

The CDR3 spells CASSLGGQAKDGYTF. CDR3 bases: TGTGCCAGCAGTTTAGGAGGACAGGCCAAGGATGGCTACACCTTC. This rearrangement joins TRBV12-3 or TRBV12-4 to TRBJ1-2; 7 nucleotides agree with TRBD1. The length of the CDR3 is 15 residues. J was trimmed by 6 bases and V by 1 base; bases with no gene match: 8.

The chain is built from TRBV10-2 and TRBJ2-1; D uncertain. Germline V gives CDR1 WSHSY, CDR2 SAAADI. V was pared by 6 bases and J by 10 bases, with 10 bases between. CDR3 length: 11 amino acids. CDR3 sequence reads: CASSRQEEQFF. The CDR3 DNA follows: TGCGCCAGCAGCAGACAAGAGGAGCAGTTCTTC.

This clonotype was found many times. The chain combines TRBV18 with TRBJ2-3; 8 nucleotides align to TRBD1. Germline CDR1 and CDR2: KGHSH and LQKENI. The V gene end was trimmed by 6 bases and the J gene end by 6 bases; junction bases not matched to a gene: 14. There are 16 residues in the CDR3. The CDR3 DNA sequence: TGTGCCAGCTCCACCTCGCCGCCAGGGGGCGCGGATACGCAGTATTTT. Translated, it gives CASSTSPPGGADTQYF.

CDR3 in DNA: TGTGCCATCTCTCCGGGGGCGGATTCCTACGAGCAGTACTTC. Its protein product is CAISPGADSYEQYF. The chain combines TRBV18 with TRBJ2-7; either TRBD1 or TRBD2 may supply D (6 bases each). The CDR3 consists of 14 residues. In germline, CDR1 is KGHSH, CDR2 LQKENI. The V and J ends lost 10 bases and 1 base respectively, with 17 bases between them.

This clonotype occurred many times. The J gene is TRBJ1-2, the V gene TRBV18; 8 bases fit TRBD1. Germline V gene lookup returns CDR1 KGHSH and CDR2 LQKENI. The length of the CDR3 is 14 residues. V was clipped by 3 bases and J by 0 bases; unmatched bases: 0. The CDR3 spells CASSPDRANYGYTF. The CDR3 nucleotides are TGTGCCAGCTCACCGGACAGGGCTAACTATGGCTACACCTTC.

For this clonotype: This clone may be a read error of a much larger clone one base away. This chain joins TRBV28 and TRBJ2-7, with 10 bases aligning to TRBD1. The junction had 17 bases not matched to a gene; V was cut back by 3 bases and J by 0 bases. The germline gives CDR1 MDHEN, CDR2 SYDVKM. This CDR3 spans 20 amino acids. The CDR3: CASSFNLTGGLSPRSYEQYF. CDR3 coding DNA: TGTGCCAGCAGTTTTAATCTGACAGGGGGCCTATCCCCTCGCTCCTACGAGCAGTACTTC.

A few counts support this clonotype. The chain links TRBV4-1 to TRBJ1-2, with D unclear. The CDR3 runs 13 residues. Germline V CDR1 and CDR2: MGHRA, YSYEKL. V lost 0 bases and J 1 base, leaving 3 bases between the germline ends. CDR3 residues: CASSQDLNYGYTF. For the CDR3, the DNA is TGCGCCAGCAGCCAAGACCTTAACTATGGCTACACCTTC.

A note on this clonotype: The germline gene is not matched at one end of the junction; a read error may be the cause. This chain joins TRBV19 and TRBJ2-5, with D unclear. Germline-derived CDR1 and CDR2 are LNHDA and SQIVND (reference sequence). There are 13 residues in the CDR3. DNA of the CDR3: TGTGCCAGTAGTTCGGCAACGCAAGAGACCCAGCACTTC. It codes for CASSSATQETQHF.

This clonotype was detected only a few times. The chain couples TRBV6-1 to TRBJ2-3; D is undetermined. Germline-derived CDR1 and CDR2 are MNHNS and SASEGT. Deletions cut 7 bases from V and 4 bases from J, with 9 bases between. The CDR3 contains 12 residues. The CDR3 here is CASKAQADTQYF. The CDR3 region has the DNA TGTGCCAGCAAGGCTCAAGCAGATACGCAGTATTTT.

In nucleotides, the CDR3 is TGTGCCAGCGCTTCTGGTCCGAACACTGAAGCTTTCTTT. Encoded protein: CASASGPNTEAFF. The chain has TRBV7-2 and TRBJ1-1, with D hard to call. In germline, CDR1 is SGHTA, CDR2 FQGNSA. The V and J ends lost 8 bases and 1 base respectively, with 11 bases between them. The CDR3 spans 13 residues.

The chain uses TRBV7-9 and TRBJ1-2; D is perhaps TRBD1 (5 bases). This CDR3 has 20 amino acids. V gave up 5 bases and J gave up 7 bases, with 35 bases separating them. Looked up from germline, CDR1 is SEHNR and CDR2 is FQNEAQ (reference sequence). This chain's CDR3 is CASSINSGDFRASQEAGYTF. CDR3 in DNA: TGTGCCAGCAGCATTAATTCGGGTGACTTTCGGGCATCACAGGAGGCTGGCTACACCTTC.

Remarks on this clonotype: This may be a read error: a much more frequent sequence differs by one nucleotide. In DNA, the CDR3 is TGTCCCAGCAGCAGCATCAGGGGCAATGAGCAGTTCTTC. Amino acid sequence: CPSSSIRGNEQFF. The chain is built from TRBV7-2 and TRBJ2-1; D is perhaps TRBD1 (6 bases). The germline CDR1 and CDR2 sequences are SGHTA and FQGNSA. This CDR3 has 13 residues.

This clonotype was counted ten times or more. The chain has TRBV12-3 or TRBV12-4 and TRBJ1-5; D possibly corresponds to TRBD1 (6 bases). Deletions cut 3 bases from V and 0 bases from J, with 18 bases between. This CDR3 is built from 18 residues. CDR3 in amino acids: CASSFGQRPRYSNQPQHF. CDR3 nucleotides: TGTGCCAGCAGTTTCGGACAGCGACCCCGATATAGCAATCAGCCCCAGCATTTT.